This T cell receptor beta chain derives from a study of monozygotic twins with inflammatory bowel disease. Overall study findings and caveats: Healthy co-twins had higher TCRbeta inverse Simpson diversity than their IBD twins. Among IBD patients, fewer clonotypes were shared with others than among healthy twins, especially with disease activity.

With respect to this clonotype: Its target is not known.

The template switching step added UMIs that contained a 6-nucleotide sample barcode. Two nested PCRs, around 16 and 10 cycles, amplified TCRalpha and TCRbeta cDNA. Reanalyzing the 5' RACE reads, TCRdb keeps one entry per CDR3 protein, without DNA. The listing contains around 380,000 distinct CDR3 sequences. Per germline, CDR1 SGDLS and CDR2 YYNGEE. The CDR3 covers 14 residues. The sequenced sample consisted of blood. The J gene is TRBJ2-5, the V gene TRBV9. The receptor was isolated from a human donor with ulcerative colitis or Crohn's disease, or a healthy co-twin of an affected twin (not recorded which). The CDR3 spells CASSVAGIQETQYF.